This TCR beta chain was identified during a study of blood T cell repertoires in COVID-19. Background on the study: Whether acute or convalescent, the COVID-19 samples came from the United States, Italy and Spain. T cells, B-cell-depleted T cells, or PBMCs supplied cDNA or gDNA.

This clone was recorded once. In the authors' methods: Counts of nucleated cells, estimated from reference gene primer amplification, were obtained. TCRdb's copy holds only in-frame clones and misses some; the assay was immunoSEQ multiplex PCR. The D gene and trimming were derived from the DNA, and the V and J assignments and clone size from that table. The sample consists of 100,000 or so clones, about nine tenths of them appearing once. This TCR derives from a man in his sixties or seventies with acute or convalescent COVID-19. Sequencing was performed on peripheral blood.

The CDR3 reads CASRKDRPITYEQYF. In nucleotides, the CDR3 is TGTGCCAGCAGGAAGGACAGGCCCATTACCTACGAGCAGTACTTC. The J gene is TRBJ2-7, the V gene TRBV6-5; 7 bases line up with TRBD1. Germline V gene lookup returns CDR1 MNHEY and CDR2 SVGAGI. The ends lost 6 bases at V and 2 bases at J; junction bases unmatched: 10. The CDR3 is 15 residues long.